The present T cell receptor beta chain was sequenced within a study of T cell responses to AZD1222 COVID-19 vaccine. Trimming pared 3 bases from V and 7 bases from J, leaving 7 bases between. The CDR3 has 12 amino acids. Germline lookup yields CDR1 KGHSH and CDR2 LQKENI. General study results and limits: Donors were chiefly white British, with a greater number of females, and clonal diversity was perhaps underestimated. Spike-specific TCR breadth and depth were elevated following two AZD1222 doses. Repertoire sampling happened only post peak T cell response.

Data came from immunoSEQ multiplex PCR; TCRdb stores just in-frame clones and leaves some out. Of some 99,000 clones listed, about 81% are singletons. This clone was counted a few times. The antigen remains unidentified. The sequence was obtained from an adult who received the AZD1222 COVID-19 vaccine. Material: peripheral blood, obtained 28 days after the second AZD1222 dose. This rearrangement joins TRBV18 to TRBJ2-1; the D is unclear. The DNA for the CDR3 is TGTGCCAGCTCACCTTCAGGTAATGAGCAGTTCTTC. Translation gives CASSPSGNEQFF. Filled out from reference TRBV18 and TRBJ2-1, the complete variable domain reads NAGVMQNPRHLVRRRGQEARLRCSPMKGHSHVYWYRQLPEEGLKFMVYLQKENIIDESGMPKERFSAEFPKEGPSILRIQQVVRGDSAAYFCASSPSGNEQFFGPGTRLTVL.